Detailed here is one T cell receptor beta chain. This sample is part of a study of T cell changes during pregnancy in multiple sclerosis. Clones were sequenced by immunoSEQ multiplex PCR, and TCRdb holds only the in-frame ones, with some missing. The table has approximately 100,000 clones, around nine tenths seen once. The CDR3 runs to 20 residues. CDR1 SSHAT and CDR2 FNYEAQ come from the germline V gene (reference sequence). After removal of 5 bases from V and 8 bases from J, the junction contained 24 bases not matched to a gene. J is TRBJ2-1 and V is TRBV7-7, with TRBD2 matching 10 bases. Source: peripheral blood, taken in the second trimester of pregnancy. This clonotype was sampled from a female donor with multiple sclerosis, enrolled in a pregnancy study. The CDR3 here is CASSPPSPTPSGRARDEQFF. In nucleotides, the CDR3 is TGTGCCAGCAGCCCCCCTAGCCCAACCCCCAGCGGGAGGGCCCGGGATGAGCAGTTCTTC.